A single TCR beta chain is shown here with its context. Its target is unknown. Trimming left V 7 bases short and J 4 bases short, with 13 bases between. The CDR3 sequence is 13 residues long. Germline-derived CDR1 and CDR2 are MNHNS and SASEGT. The source of the sample is a study of cytomegalovirus exposure and HLA in healthy donors. PCR used 60 Vbeta primers and 13 Jbeta primers. TCRdb keeps only in-frame clones here, not all; method: immunoSEQ multiplex PCR. The top ten hold 1.1% of the sample, which has 150,000 to 200,000 clones, about four fifths seen once. The study, taken as a whole, reports: A highly shared variant cluster was judged a likely technical artifact.

This sequence joins TRBV6-1 and TRBJ1-1, with D possibly matching TRBD1 (5 bases). The clonotype was recovered from a woman in her thirties or forties in good health and CMV-seronegative. The specimen was PBMCs. The CDR3, as DNA: TGTGCCAGCACCCTAGGGGTGGGCACTGAAGCTTTCTTT. Translating gives CASTLGVGTEAFF.